This T cell receptor beta chain derives from a study of T cells in Graves' hyperthyroidism and ophthalmopathy. The study's findings and limits: Appearing also in blood were most of the thyroid clonotypes expanded above 0.001.

CDR1 is PRHDT and CDR2 is FYEKMQ in the germline V gene (reference sequence). The V gene lost 2 bases and the J gene lost 8 bases, with 22 bases spanning the gap. This CDR3 spans 17 amino acids. Graves' hyperthyroidism is called stable when ophthalmopathy does not progress within 18 months. Participants, patients aged 18 to 65, had newly diagnosed hyperthyroidism with a duration under 2 months. This clonotype has at least ten counts. The antigen is not known. The investigators amplified TCR beta CDR3 regions from RNA transcripts. First-round RT-PCR targeting the TCR CDR3 was performed with the HTBI primer set. TCRdb reprocessed the multiplex PCR reads with MiXCR, giving one entry per CDR3 protein. The table lists over 500,000 distinct CDR3 sequences, less than 15% of them singletons.

Sequencing was done on a sample of blood. This sequence joins TRBV13 and TRBJ2-1, with a tentative D call TRBD2 (6 bases). The clonotype comes from a woman in her thirties or forties with Graves' hyperthyroidism. CDR3 in amino acids: CASSLSGLPTPYYEQFF. The DNA for the CDR3 is TGTGCCAGCAGCTTAAGTGGACTACCTACCCCTTACTATGAGCAGTTCTTC.